These 18 T cell receptor beta chains were all obtained from the same sample, sequenced in a study of CD8+ T cells in alopecia areata. Using CD4, CD8alpha, NKG2D, NKG2ACE and other markers, pooled cutaneous lymph node cells were sorted. cDNA prepared by RNA extraction and subsequent reverse transcription served as the template for sequencing. Generated by immunoSEQ multiplex PCR, the TCRdb table keeps only in-frame clones and is missing some. The profile covers around 290,000 clones, none occurring a single time. Sequencing was done on a sample of CD4+ T cells sorted from a lymph node. The source is a C3H/HeJ mouse with alopecia areata. The MHC haplotype recorded for the strain is H2-k.

This clone was found a few times. Here the gene names and germline are mouse. The read gets to within 4 residues of the CDR3 end, and the germline J gene fills in the rest. The gene calls are TRBV1 and TRBJ1-1; TRBD1 matches 9 bases. Per the germline V gene, CDR1 is NSQYPW and CDR2 is LRSPGD (reference sequence). This CDR3 region has 16 residues. V was pared by 0 bases and J by 1 base, with 3 bases of the junction left unmatched. Partial CDR3 DNA: TGCACCTGCAGTGCAGATCTGGACAGGGGAAACACA. Protein sequence: CTCSADLDRGNT. The complete CDR3 protein is CTCSADLDRGNTEVFF.

This clone was detected only a few times. Genes and germline are mouse. The read terminates 4 residues before the CDR3 end, so the remaining end is supplied by the germline J gene. V gene TRBV13-1 combines with J gene TRBJ2-7; 10 positions agree with TRBD2. Looked up from germline, CDR1 is NSHNY and CDR2 is SYGAGN. Trimming took 6 bases from V and 0 from J; bases not matched to a gene: 6. This CDR3 spans 15 amino acids. CDR3 DNA, as far as it was read: TGTGCCAGCACCTTGGACTGGGGGAGCTCCTAT. It encodes CASTLDWGSSY. In full, the CDR3 reads CASTLDWGSSYEQYF.

Of note for this clone: Germline and genes here are mouse. The read halts 4 residues ahead of the CDR3 end, with the missing end drawn from the germline J gene. Different DNA sequences within this sample yield the same CDR3. The chain recombines TRBV13-1 with TRBJ2-3; TRBD1 is a possible D gene (6 bases). Trimming cost V 5 bases and J 0 bases, with 10 bases left between them. The CDR3 covers 14 residues. Germline-derived CDR1 and CDR2 are NSHNY and SYGAGN. The CDR3 loop is CASRGTPSAETLYF. Partial CDR3 DNA: TGTGCCAGCAGAGGGACACCTAGTGCAGAA.

This clone showed up just a few times. Genes and germline come from the mouse. The read falls 4 residues short of the CDR3 end, and the missing part is taken from the germline J gene. The same CDR3 arises from other DNA sequences in this sample as well. V usage is TRBV1 and J usage is TRBJ2-7; the match to TRBD1 covers 7 bases. This CDR3 is 14 amino acids long. The germline V gene has CDR1 NSQYPW and CDR2 LRSPGD (reference sequence). Unmatched junction bases numbered 2, after V lost 0 bases and J lost 3 bases. CDR3 loop: CTCSAEAGGYEQYF. CDR3 DNA (partial): TGCACCTGCAGTGCAGAGGCAGGGGGCTAT.

The sample holds a few counts of this clone. Gene labels here are mouse ones. CDR3: CASSLSGGADTGQLYF. The CDR3 DNA, read in part, is TGTGCCAGCTCTCTCTCTGGGGGGGCCGACACCGGG. The chain combines TRBV12-1 with TRBJ2-2, with 10 nucleotides matching TRBD2. The read finishes 4 residues shy of the CDR3 end, and the germline J gene is used to complete it. The CDR3 is 16 amino acids. The germline V gene encodes CDR1 SGHSN and CDR2 HYEKVE. The trim removed 0 bases at V and 3 bases at J, leaving 3 bases unmatched.

Regarding this clone: A much larger clonotype is one base distant, so this may be a read error. Genes and germline come from the mouse. The read stops 4 residues short of the end of the CDR3; the missing end is completed from the germline J gene. The chain links TRBV19 to TRBJ1-1; TRBD1 matches at 8 bases. The CDR3 length is 13 residues. CDR1 is FNHDT, CDR2 SITEND, per germline (reference sequence). V dropped 3 bases and J dropped 3; count of bases not matched to a gene: 1. This chain's CDR3 is CASSNRGDTEVFF. Partial CDR3 DNA: TGTGCCAGCAGTAACAGGGGGGACACA. Complete variable domain (other parts from reference TRBV19 and TRBJ1-1): GGIITQTPKFLIGQEGQKLTLKCQQNFNHDTMYWYRQDSGKGLRLIYYSITENDLQKGDLSEGYDASREKKSSFSLTVTSAQKNEMAVFLCASSNRGDTEVFFGKGTRLTVV.

This clone occurred a few times. Genes here carry mouse names. The read comes to an end 4 residues before the CDR3 does, leaving the germline J gene to fill in the end. The chain links TRBV19 to TRBJ2-2, with D perhaps TRBD2 (6 bases). Per germline, CDR1 FNHDT and CDR2 SITEND (reference sequence). The CDR3 has 14 amino acids. V gave up 4 bases and J gave up 3 bases, with 10 bases separating them. CDR3 bases read: TGTGCCAGCAGTCCCCTGGGGCACACCGGG. This codes for CASSPLGHTG. The CDR3 reads in full as CASSPLGHTGQLYF.

About this clone: Gene names follow the mouse nomenclature. From the germline J gene comes the end of the CDR3, since the read stops 4 residues before it. This sequence joins TRBV31 and TRBJ2-2; possible D gene TRBD1, 5 bases. Trimming removed 3 bases at V and 0 bases at J, with 11 bases between. CDR1 is GKSSPN, CDR2 SITVG, per germline. The CDR3 sequence is 15 residues long. CDR3 DNA (partial): TGTGCCTGGAGCCCCTCAGGGACAAACACCGGG. This gives the protein CAWSPSGTNTG. From start to end, the CDR3 is CAWSPSGTNTGQLYF.

Remarks on this clone: The gene names given are mouse names. The observed sequence ends 4 residues before the CDR3 terminus, with the missing tail filled in from the germline J gene. The sample contains more than one DNA sequence encoding this CDR3. The genes are TRBV19 and TRBJ2-1; TRBD2 is a possible D gene (5 bases). The germline gives CDR1 FNHDT, CDR2 SITEND (reference sequence). V was shortened by 0 bases and J by 4 bases, with 8 bases between the two germline ends. The CDR3 totals 14 residues. The CDR3 bases that were read are TGTGCCAGCAGTATAGTGGGGATTTATGCT. It translates to CASSIVGIYA. The full CDR3 protein reads CASSIVGIYAEQFF. Looking up the rest from reference TRBV19 and TRBJ2-1 gives the full variable domain: GGIITQTPKFLIGQEGQKLTLKCQQNFNHDTMYWYRQDSGKGLRLIYYSITENDLQKGDLSEGYDASREKKSSFSLTVTSAQKNEMAVFLCASSIVGIYAEQFFGPGTRLTVL.

The table lists this clone with a few counts. Gene names are the mouse ones. From the germline J gene comes the end of the CDR3, since the read stops 4 residues before it. The chain combines TRBV13-1 with TRBJ2-7; unclear D gene. The length of the CDR3 is 13 residues. Germline loops: CDR1 NSHNY, CDR2 SYGAGN. The ends were cut back, 4 bases at V and 0 bases at J, with 8 bases in the middle. The covered CDR3 bases are TGTGCCAGCAGTTTCCACAGCTCCTAT. Its translation is CASSFHSSY. The complete CDR3 reads CASSFHSSYEQYF.

This clone was counted a few times. The gene symbols are mouse symbols. Read sequence stops 4 residues before the CDR3 end, and the germline J gene provides the missing end. This rearrangement joins TRBV5 to TRBJ2-4; TRBD2 agrees at 7 bases. CDR1 is LGHNA and CDR2 is YNLKQL in the germline V gene (reference sequence). V shed 0 bases and J 3 bases; nucleotides not matched to a gene: 3. The CDR3 length is 15 residues. CDR3 DNA (partial): TGTGCCAGCAGCCAAGAGGGGGGGAGGCAAAAC. Its translation is CASSQEGGRQN. The full-length CDR3 reads as CASSQEGGRQNTLYF.

This clone appeared many times. Gene names and germline refer to mouse. The DNA ends 4 residues before the CDR3 does, and the rest of the CDR3 is filled in from the germline J gene. The chain is built from TRBV17 and TRBJ2-1; tentative D call: TRBD1 (6 bases). V was clipped by 2 bases and J by 1 base, with 9 bases between them. The length of the CDR3 is 15 residues. From germline, CDR1 is MNHDT and CDR2 YYDKIL. This CDR3 is CASSRRGKNYAEQFF. Partial CDR3 DNA: TGTGCTAGCAGTAGAAGGGGGAAGAACTATGCT.

This clone has more than one count but fewer than ten. Gene names follow the mouse nomenclature. The CDR3 end falls 4 residues outside the read, so it is completed with the germline J gene. This same CDR3 is encoded by further DNA sequences in the sample. The chain is built from TRBV19 and TRBJ2-5; 7 bases map to TRBD1. V shed 5 bases, J shed 3 bases, and the junction held 6 bases outside the gene matches. Germline V gene sequence: CDR1 FNHDT, CDR2 SITEND (reference sequence). CDR3 length: 14 amino acids. The CDR3 spells CASSRPGQQDTQYF. The covered CDR3 bases are TGTGCCAGCAGCCGACCGGGACAGCAAGAC.

This clone was recorded a few times. Genes and germline come from the mouse. This CDR3 is CASKSLGRAEDTQYF. The part of the CDR3 DNA that was read is TGTGCCAGCAAATCTCTGGGGAGGGCGGAAGAC. This chain uses TRBV13-3 with TRBJ2-5; D possibly corresponds to TRBD2 (6 bases). Sequencing ends 4 residues short of the CDR3 end; the germline J gene provides the rest. The CDR3 is 15 residues long. CDR1 and CDR2 from the germline V gene are NNHDY and SYVADS.

This clone occurred many times. Mouse names are used for the genes. Read coverage stops 4 residues before the CDR3 terminus; the germline J gene supplies the remainder. The V gene is TRBV17, the J gene TRBJ2-5; 10 bases are a match to TRBD2. Germline V gene lookup returns CDR1 MNHDT and CDR2 YYDKIL. The CDR3 sequence is 14 residues long. Partial CDR3 DNA: TGTGCTAGCAGCACGGGACTGGGGAAAGAC. Translating gives CASSTGLGKD. The full CDR3 reads CASSTGLGKDTQYF.

In its sample, this clone was seen a few times. Mouse germline and gene names are used. The read gets to within 4 residues of the CDR3 end, and the germline J gene fills in the rest. Other DNA sequences in this specimen translate into the identical CDR3. This sequence joins TRBV31 and TRBJ2-2, with 9 positions matching TRBD1. Germline V CDR1 and CDR2: GKSSPN, SITVG. Trimming cost V 0 bases and J 3 bases; bases outside gene matches: 2. The CDR3 is 15 amino acids. The part of the CDR3 DNA that was read is TGTGCCTGGAGTCTGGGACAGGGTGACACCGGG. Its protein is CAWSLGQGDTG. The whole CDR3 protein is CAWSLGQGDTGQLYF.

In regard to this clone: Mouse germline and gene names are used. The sequence runs out 4 residues before the end of the CDR3; the remainder is reconstructed from the germline J gene. The chain has TRBV31 and TRBJ1-1, with D tentatively TRBD1 (6 bases). The CDR3 extends over 13 amino acids. The V end lost 2 bases, the J end lost 0 bases, and 7 bases lay between the germline ends. Germline V lookup: CDR1 GKSSPN, CDR2 SITVG. CDR3 loop: CAWSAGANTEVFF. CDR3 DNA, as far as it was read: TGTGCCTGGAGTGCAGGGGCAAACACA. Full variable domain (missing parts from reference TRBV31 and TRBJ1-1): AQTIHQWPVAEIKAVGSPLSLGCTIKGKSSPNLYWYWQATGGTLQQLFYSITVGQVESVVQLNLSASRPKDDQFILSTEKLLLSHSGFYLCAWSAGANTEVFFGKGTRLTVV.

This clone has only a few counts. The germline and genes are mouse ones. The CDR3 end is not reached by the read, which stops 4 residues before it; the germline J gene fills it in. This chain uses TRBV13-1 with TRBJ2-2, with 7 positions matching TRBD1. CDR3 size: 16 residues. The V gene end was trimmed by 1 base and the J gene end by 0 bases; junction bases not matched to a gene: 3. Germline loops: CDR1 NSHNY, CDR2 SYGAGN. The part of the CDR3 DNA that was read is TGTGCCAGCAGTGATTGGACAGGTACAAACACCGGG. As protein: CASSDWTGTNTG. The full CDR3 is CASSDWTGTNTGQLYF.